These T cell receptor beta chains were read from a single sample in a study of blood T cell repertoires in COVID-19. Measured with immunoSEQ multiplex PCR; TCRdb has only the in-frame clones, and not every one. The sample carries 100,000 to 150,000 clones, approximately 89% recorded once. Sequenced input: peripheral blood. The receptors were sampled from an older woman with COVID-19, enrolled during active disease. Both conserved end residues are part of each CDR3. A D gene is named only where the DNA matches it firmly. Expanded clones are given a class, and other clones once, few, many or no size at all.

clone_size	v_call	j_call	d_call	cdr3_aa	cdr3_nt
-	TRBV2	TRBJ1-1	TRBD1	CASKRGQGATEAFF	TGTGCCAGCAAGAGGGGACAGGGAGCCACTGAAGCTTTCTTT
-	TRBV28	TRBJ1-6	-	CASTPGGRRDSPLHF	TGTGCCAGCACCCCCGGCGGCCGCAGGGATTCACCCCTCCACTTT
-	TRBV6-5	TRBJ1-1	TRBD1	CASSRQGAGTEAFF	TGTGCCAGCAGTAGACAGGGGGCCGGGACTGAAGCTTTCTTT
-	TRBV5-5	TRBJ2-1	-	CASSLDRSSYNEQFF	TGTGCCAGCAGCTTAGACAGAAGCTCCTACAATGAGCAGTTCTTC
-	TRBV5-4	TRBJ2-5	-	CASSMWGEDETQYF	TGTGCCAGCAGCATGTGGGGGGAGGACGAGACCCAGTACTTC
-	TRBV27	TRBJ2-7	TRBD1	CASSLLRDRGRYEQYF	TGTGCCAGCAGTTTATTGAGGGACAGGGGGAGGTACGAGCAGTACTTC
-	TRBV5-1	TRBJ1-3	-	CASKEQNSGNTIYF	TGCGCCAGCAAAGAACAGAACTCTGGAAACACCATATATTTT
once	TRBV5-1	TRBJ2-2	-	CASSLETGELFF	TGCGCCAGCAGCTTAGAGACTGGGGAGCTGTTTTTT
-	TRBV5-4	TRBJ1-2	-	CASSLDPGVRYYGYTF	TGTGCCAGCAGCTTGGATCCGGGGGTTCGATACTATGGCTACACCTTC
-	TRBV11-2	TRBJ2-1	TRBD2	CASSFSVPRGGGNEQFF	TGTGCCAGCAGCTTTAGTGTCCCTCGCGGGGGGGGCAATGAGCAGTTCTTC
-	TRBV5-6	TRBJ1-2	TRBD1	CASSLVVGDRLNYGYTF	TGTGCCAGCAGCTTAGTGGTAGGGGACAGACTTAACTATGGCTACACCTTC
-	TRBV28	TRBJ1-2	TRBD1	CASSQEQGQGLHYGYTF	TGTGCCAGCAGCCAAGAGCAAGGACAGGGGCTACACTATGGCTACACCTTC
few	TRBV24-1	TRBJ2-2	TRBD1	CATSGKSTGFIGELFF	TGTGCCACCAGTGGCAAATCGACAGGGTTTATCGGGGAGCTGTTTTTT
-	TRBV7-2	TRBJ1-2	-	CASSLPVTSGYTF	TGTGCCAGCAGCCTTCCGGTAACTAGTGGCTACACCTTC
-	TRBV28	TRBJ1-2	-	CASSLGSDFYGYTF	TGTGCCAGCAGTTTGGGTTCCGACTTCTATGGCTACACCTTC
-	TRBV5-1	TRBJ2-1	TRBD2	CARSYRSGGESYNEQFF	TGCGCCCGCAGCTACAGGAGCGGGGGGGAAAGTTACAATGAGCAGTTCTTC
-	TRBV6-5	TRBJ1-3	-	CASRGRVSGNTIYF	TGTGCCAGCAGGGGGAGGGTTTCTGGAAACACCATATATTTT
-	TRBV5-6	TRBJ1-6	-	CASSLGQAGIGSPLHF	TGTGCCAGCAGCTTGGGGCAAGCAGGGATCGGTTCACCCCTCCACTTT
-	TRBV3-1/TRBV3-2	TRBJ1-1	TRBD1	CASSHLDRVNTEAFF	TGTGCCAGCAGCCACCTCGACAGGGTGAACACTGAAGCTTTCTTT
-	TRBV6-4	TRBJ2-2	-	CASSPTDYTGELFF	TGTGCCAGCAGTCCCACGGACTACACCGGGGAGCTGTTTTTT
-	TRBV28	TRBJ2-5	TRBD1	CASSWPGQLYQETQYF	TGTGCCAGCAGTTGGCCGGGACAGCTATACCAAGAGACCCAGTACTTC
-	TRBV6-2/TRBV6-3	TRBJ2-3	TRBD2	CASSYDWTSGRTDTQYF	TGTGCCAGCAGTTACGATTGGACTAGCGGACGCACAGATACGCAGTATTTT
-	TRBV19	TRBJ1-1	-	CASSIVRGNTEAFF	TGTGCCAGTAGTATAGTTCGGGGGAACACTGAAGCTTTCTTT
-	TRBV27	TRBJ1-3	-	CASSLNSAGNTIYF	TGTGCCAGCAGTTTAAATTCGGCTGGAAACACCATATATTTT
-	TRBV3-1/TRBV3-2	TRBJ1-4	TRBD1	CASSLQRGTGNEKLFF	TGTGCCAGCAGCCTACAAAGGGGGACAGGGAATGAAAAACTGTTTTTT
-	TRBV4-1	TRBJ2-1	-	CASSQVASQNEQFF	TGCGCCAGCAGCCAAGTGGCTAGTCAGAATGAGCAGTTCTTC
-	TRBV5-1	TRBJ1-2	-	CASTDTGTPYGYTF	TGCGCCAGCACGGATACCGGGACACCCTATGGCTACACCTTC
-	TRBV5-1	TRBJ2-3	TRBD1	CASSSGQESTDTQYF	TGCGCCAGCAGCTCCGGACAGGAAAGCACAGATACGCAGTATTTT
-	TRBV20-1	TRBJ1-1	TRBD1	CSVDPGQAAFF	TGCAGTGTTGATCCGGGACAGGCGGCTTTCTTT
-	TRBV7-3	TRBJ1-1	-	CASSLYRDTEAFF	TGTGCCAGCAGCTTATACAGGGACACTGAAGCTTTCTTT